The 6 T cell receptor beta chains given below trace back to one sample, sequenced in a study of graft-versus-host responses after intestinal transplantation (dated by TCRdb to the early 2020s). Library method: the immunoSEQ multiplex PCR assay. TCRdb limited this immuneACCESS table to in-frame rearrangements with V and J called. A share of clones is missing; checked studies link under half to unresolved V genes, and the rest is unexplained. In all, the sample holds around 71,000 clones, and 80% to 95% of those were seen once. The ten most abundant clones make up 6.5% to 8.5% of the sample. The specimen comprised bone marrow, sampled approximately 700 days after intestinal transplantation. The source is a human patient who received an intestinal transplant, so some T cells may come from the graft donor.

The V call is TRBV5-1, the J call TRBJ1-3, with 10 bases lining up with TRBD1. The J segment lost 4 bases and the V segment lost 0 bases, leaving 4 bases of the junction unmatched. The germline gives CDR1 SGHRS, CDR2 YFSETQ. The CDR3 covers 16 residues. This CDR3 reads CASSLAGTGEGNTIYF. CDR3 bases: TGCGCCAGCAGCTTGGCTGGGACAGGGGAAGGAAACACCATATATTTT. Complete variable domain (other parts from reference TRBV5-1 and TRBJ1-3): KAGVTQTPRYLIKTRGQQVTLSCSPISGHRSVSWYQQTPGQGLQFLFEYFSETQRNKGNFPGRFSGRQFSNSRSEMNVSTLELGDSALYLCASSLAGTGEGNTIYFGEGSWLTVV.

The V and J genes are TRBV30 and TRBJ2-5; D possibly corresponds to TRBD1 (6 bases). Trimming pared 5 bases from V and 4 bases from J, leaving 8 bases between. CDR1 is GTSNPN and CDR2 is SVGIG in the germline V gene (reference sequence). This CDR3 region has 11 residues. CDR3 in amino acids: CAWLGGETQYF. CDR3 nucleotide sequence: TGTGCCTGGTTAGGGGGAGAGACCCAGTACTTC. The full variable domain, its missing parts supplied by reference TRBV30 and TRBJ2-5, is SQTIHQWPATLVQPVGSPLSLECTVEGTSNPNLYWYRQAAGRGLQLLFYSVGIGQISSEVPQNLSASRPQDRQFILSSKKLLLSDSGFYLCAWLGGETQYFGPGTRLLVL.

V is TRBV5-1 and J is TRBJ2-7; no clear D. V lost 0 bases and J 2 bases, leaving 12 bases between the germline ends. The CDR3 has 15 amino acids. Germline V gene data show CDR1 as SGHRS and CDR2 as YFSETQ. The CDR3 nucleotides are TGCGCCAGCAGCTTGGTGCCCGAAGCGCCCTACGAGCAGTACTTC. Amino acid sequence: CASSLVPEAPYEQYF. The variable domain in full, completed from reference TRBV5-1 and TRBJ2-7, reads KAGVTQTPRYLIKTRGQQVTLSCSPISGHRSVSWYQQTPGQGLQFLFEYFSETQRNKGNFPGRFSGRQFSNSRSEMNVSTLELGDSALYLCASSLVPEAPYEQYFGPGTRLTVT.

The chain employs TRBV2 and TRBJ2-1; perhaps D is TRBD1 or TRBD2 (5 bases each). V dropped 2 bases and J dropped 8 bases, with 19 bases sitting between them. The germline gives CDR1 SNHLY, CDR2 FYNNEI. This CDR3 has 16 amino acids. The CDR3 DNA follows: TGTGCCAGCAGTGAAATTGGGGACCCACCTTGGGATGAGCAGTTCTTC. Translation: CASSEIGDPPWDEQFF.

The count of this clone is one. The chain employs TRBV5-1 and TRBJ2-3, with 9 bases identical to TRBD2. V trimming: 6 bases; J trimming: 0 bases; junction bases outside the gene matches: 2. Germline CDR1 and CDR2: SGHRS and YFSETQ. The CDR3 runs 14 residues. The CDR3 DNA follows: TGCGCCAGCATGCTAGCGGGGAGCACAGATACGCAGTATTTT. This translates into CASMLAGSTDTQYF. Together with reference TRBV5-1 and TRBJ2-3, the CDR3 gives the full variable domain: KAGVTQTPRYLIKTRGQQVTLSCSPISGHRSVSWYQQTPGQGLQFLFEYFSETQRNKGNFPGRFSGRQFSNSRSEMNVSTLELGDSALYLCASMLAGSTDTQYFGPGTRLTVL.

The J gene is TRBJ2-7, the V gene TRBV5-1; 9 bases map to TRBD1. This CDR3 has 14 residues. CDR1 and CDR2 (germline): SGHRS, YFSETQ. Losses at the gene ends were 4 bases for V and 3 bases for J; bases not matched to a gene: 5. CDR3 loop: CASSSRDRVYEQYF. The CDR3 DNA is TGCGCCAGCAGCAGCCGGGACAGGGTCTACGAGCAGTACTTC.